This T cell receptor (beta chain) comes out of a study of OX40 agonist ivuxolimab in advanced cancers. With respect to the entire study: The costimulatory receptor OX40 (CD134) was targeted by ivuxolimab, a fully human IgG2 agonistic monoclonal antibody. Intravenous ivuxolimab was administered to patients every 2 weeks at six dose levels: 0.01, 0.1, 0.3, 1.5, 3 and 10 mg/kg. Of the 50 to 55 patients in dose escalation, about 20 had hepatocellular carcinoma, about 15 had melanoma, 9 had renal cell carcinoma and 9 had head and neck cancer. The dose-escalation cohort was around 84% male with a mean age of about 58 years, ranging from roughly 20 to 80. Patients were allowed to have had prior anti-PD-1, anti-PD-L1 or anti-CTLA-4 therapy, and around 41% of the dose-escalation patients had previously received checkpoint inhibitors. Three dose-escalation patients achieved partial responses, one with hepatocellular carcinoma and two with cutaneous melanoma. Peripheral TCRbeta sequencing aimed to test whether ivuxolimab altered TCR sequence diversity and caused clonal T-cell expansion. The paper reports the monotherapy dose-escalation portion (N = 52 patients) of the phase I ivuxolimab trial.

As to this clone: Its antigen is currently not known. The sample holds no much larger clone one base away, and base qualities are not on file.

As encoded in the germline V gene, CDR1 is MGHRA while CDR2 is YSYEKL. The V end loses 4 bases and the J end loses 6 bases, and a stretch of 18 bases separates them. The CDR3 covers 16 residues, taking in both the cysteine and the phenylalanine. CDR3 DNA is the only sequence kept; it has 48 bases, read in frame from the first base. Beyond this particular receptor, the publication reports: In the 0.1-3.0 mg/kg groups, partial responders were among the patients with the lowest normalized peripheral clonal expansion, particularly in CD8+ T cells. Low levels of normalized T-cell clonal expansion were also seen in some patients who did not respond. At doses of 0.1 to 3.0 mg/kg, clonal expansion of both CD4+ and CD8+ blood T cells was observed from baseline to week 6. After ivuxolimab, CD8+ T cells had more expanded clones than CD4+ T cells on average. Antigen specificity was not determined for the clonally expanded peripheral T cells.

Patients with autoimmune disease history or receiving systemic immunosuppression were excluded from the trial. In every dose cohort, peripheral blood was drawn for TCR sequencing at baseline, cycle 4 day 1, and cycle 7 day 1. The samples were taken from a phase I, first-in-human, multicenter, open-label dose-escalation trial of ivuxolimab. The trial enrolled adults with locally advanced or metastatic head and neck squamous cell, hepatocellular, melanoma or renal cell carcinoma. CD4+ and CD8+ T cells were sorted separately from peripheral blood before TCR sequencing. For sequencing of the TCRbeta CDR3 region, genomic DNA was extracted from the sorted cells. TCRbeta CDR3 regions were sequenced using the immunoSEQ Assay. What TCRdb holds here is the immuneACCESS table cut down to in-frame rearrangements. Part of the clones is not present; checked against another copy, under half of the missing clones reflect an unresolved V gene, and the others are unexplained. For this sample the table gives approximately 99,000 clones, of which 95% to 97% were detected only once. The top ten constitute just over 2% of the sample.

This sequence was found in an adult with an advanced solid tumor such as melanoma, head and neck, liver or kidney cancer. This chain is built from TRBV4-1 and TRBJ1-4; TRBD1 might be the D gene, on 5 matching bases. Sample: CD4+ or CD8+ T cells sorted from blood, taken in a trial of the OX40 agonist ivuxolimab. CDR3 sequence: CASSPQAGREHEKLFF. The nucleotide sequence is given as TGCGCCAGCAGCCCACAGGCGGGCAGGGAGCATGAAAAACTGTTTTTT.